These 27 T cell receptor beta chains share one sample of origin, sequenced in a study of shared clonotypes between healthy human individuals. TCRdb's table, derived via immunoSEQ multiplex PCR, lists solely in-frame clones and lacks some. The sample contains 2,500,000 or so clones, around 93% of which appear only once. Sequenced input: naive CD4+ T cells from PBMCs. Documented subset: CD45RA+ positively selected. These receptors came from a young man in good health. Some clones in this sample may be carry-over from other donors' samples.

V is TRBV28 and J is TRBJ2-5, with TRBD1 identical over 7 bases. Trimming removed 8 bases from V and 1 base from J; junction bases left unmatched: 7. The germline gives CDR1 MDHEN, CDR2 SYDVKM. The CDR3 is 14 residues long. The CDR3 region is CASGRGGAQETQYF. CDR3 bases: TGTGCCAGCGGACGAGGGGGCGCCCAAGAGACCCAGTACTTC.

The chain links TRBV29-1 to TRBJ1-2; TRBD1 aligns across 9 bases. The CDR3 has 16 amino acids. J gave up 5 bases and V 5 bases, and 15 bases lay outside the gene matches. Germline assignment: CDR1 SQVTM and CDR2 ANQGSEA. In nucleotides, the CDR3 is TGCAGCGTTCGCGGGATACAGGGGGCAGAAGGGTATGGCTACACCTTC. It translates to CSVRGIQGAEGYGYTF. The entire variable domain, with the rest obtained from reference TRBV29-1 and TRBJ1-2, is as follows: SAVISQKPSRDICQRGTSLTIQCQVDSQVTMMFWYRQQPGQSLTLIATANQGSEATYESGFVIDKFPISRPNLTFSTLTVSNMSPEDSSIYLCSVRGIQGAEGYGYTFGSGTRLTVV.

The chain couples TRBV9 to TRBJ2-2, with D possibly TRBD1 on 5 matching bases. CDR3 size: 13 residues. Per the germline V gene, CDR1 is SGDLS and CDR2 is YYNGEE. V shed 4 bases and J shed 4 bases, with 8 bases lying between them. The CDR3 reads CASSSGPTGELFF. CDR3 DNA: TGTGCCAGCAGCTCAGGGCCCACCGGGGAGCTGTTTTTT.

The rearrangement links TRBV11-3 to TRBJ2-2; 7 bases are shared with TRBD2. The J segment lost 0 bases and the V segment lost 2 bases, leaving 9 bases of the junction unmatched. Germline V gene data show CDR1 as SGHNT and CDR2 as YENEEA. The CDR3 has 18 residues. Here the CDR3 reads CASSLTSGISSNTGELFF. CDR3 nucleotide sequence: TGTGCCAGCAGCTTAACCAGCGGGATTTCCTCGAACACCGGGGAGCTGTTTTTT.

V and J are TRBV28 and TRBJ2-6; 8 nucleotides align to TRBD1. This CDR3 contains 15 residues. The germline V gene encodes CDR1 MDHEN and CDR2 SYDVKM. The J segment lost 2 bases and the V segment lost 5 bases, leaving 2 bases of the junction unmatched. The CDR3 loop reads CASSQGQAGANVLTF. As DNA, the CDR3 is TGTGCCAGCAGTCAGGGACAGGCTGGGGCCAACGTCCTGACTTTC. The complete variable domain, with remaining parts taken from reference TRBV28 and TRBJ2-6, reads DVKVTQSSRYLVKRTGEKVFLECVQDMDHENMFWYRQDPGLGLRLIYFSYDVKMKEKGDIPEGYSVSREKKERFSLILESASTNQTSMYLCASSQGQAGANVLTFGAGSRLTVL.

The chain recombines TRBV4-3 with TRBJ2-7; D is unresolved. V was clipped by 1 base and J by 7 bases, with 17 bases between them. The germline V gene has CDR1 LGHNA and CDR2 YSLEER. CDR3 length equals 15 residues. CDR3 nucleotide sequence: TGCGCCAGCAGCCAAGGACTTAACAATCCGCGGGAGCAGTACTTC. Translation: CASSQGLNNPREQYF.

The chain carries TRBV5-4 and TRBJ2-7, with 7 positions matching TRBD2. CDR1 and CDR2 from the germline V gene are SGHNT and YYREEE (reference sequence). The CDR3 is 15 amino acids. V dropped 2 bases and J dropped 2; count of bases not matched to a gene: 7. In nucleotides, the CDR3 is TGTGCCAGCAGCTTTTGGACCCGGGGGGCCTACGAGCAGTACTTC. Protein product: CASSFWTRGAYEQYF.

J is TRBJ2-2 and V is TRBV28; 7 positions match TRBD2. The CDR3 sequence is 15 residues long. Germline V lookup: CDR1 MDHEN, CDR2 SYDVKM. The trim removed 6 bases at V and 6 bases at J, leaving 10 bases unmatched. The CDR3 loop is CASSRTRGSAGELFF. For the CDR3, the DNA is TGTGCCAGCAGCCGGACTAGAGGGTCCGCCGGGGAGCTGTTTTTT. Full variable domain (rest looked up from reference TRBV28 and TRBJ2-2): DVKVTQSSRYLVKRTGEKVFLECVQDMDHENMFWYRQDPGLGLRLIYFSYDVKMKEKGDIPEGYSVSREKKERFSLILESASTNQTSMYLCASSRTRGSAGELFFGEGSRLTVL.

The chain carries TRBV4-2 and TRBJ2-3, with 9 bases aligning to TRBD2. CDR3 size: 16 residues. The J segment lost 3 bases and the V segment lost 4 bases, leaving 8 bases of the junction unmatched. CDR1 LGHNA and CDR2 YNFKEQ come from the germline V gene. As DNA, the CDR3 is TGTGCCAGCAGCCTAACGAAGACTAGCGGAACAGATACGCAGTATTTT. Translating it yields CASSLTKTSGTDTQYF.

This chain links TRBV6-1 with TRBJ1-3; no clear D. The CDR3 contains 13 residues. Germline V gene sequence: CDR1 MNHNS, CDR2 SASEGT. V gave up 3 bases and J gave up 8 bases, with 11 bases separating them. The CDR3, as DNA: TGTGCCAGCAGTGAGACTGGCTTTGACACCATATATTTT. Residues: CASSETGFDTIYF.

The genes are TRBV6-1 and TRBJ2-5; 11 positions agree with TRBD1. V trimming: 1 base; J trimming: 5 bases; junction bases outside the gene matches: 6. There are 16 residues in the CDR3. CDR1 and CDR2 (germline): MNHNS, SASEGT. CDR3 sequence (DNA): TGTGCCAGCAGTGAAGGGCTGGACAGGGGGCCTGAGACCCAGTACTTC. Translation: CASSEGLDRGPETQYF.

The genes are TRBV6-5 and TRBJ2-1; 8 nucleotides line up with TRBD2. The junction had 7 bases not matched to a gene; V was cut back by 8 bases and J by 7 bases. This CDR3 has 13 amino acids. CDR1 is MNHEY, CDR2 SVGAGI, per germline. The CDR3 nucleotides are TGTGCCAGCCAATCAGCGGGAGAGAATGAGCAGTTCTTC. This codes for CASQSAGENEQFF.

This chain uses TRBV2 with TRBJ1-2; TRBD1 might be the D (5 bases). The CDR3 runs to 13 residues. The germline V gene has CDR1 SNHLY and CDR2 FYNNEI. The V and J ends lost 2 bases and 4 bases respectively, with 8 bases between them. CDR3 in DNA: TGTGCCAGCAGTGAATGGGGGGGCTATGGCTACACCTTC. Its protein is CASSEWGGYGYTF.

This clone appeared a single time. The CDR3 nucleotides read TGTGCCAGCACGGGCCTTGGCTACATCCAAGAGACCCAGTACTTC. It encodes CASTGLGYIQETQYF. V and J are TRBV28 and TRBJ2-5; D remains ambiguous. V was pared by 7 bases and J by 1 base, with 16 bases between. This CDR3 spans 15 amino acids. Per germline, CDR1 MDHEN and CDR2 SYDVKM.

The V gene is TRBV5-8, the J gene TRBJ2-7, with 8 bases aligning to TRBD1. Germline trimming cut 4 bases from V and 4 bases from J; bases unmatched to any gene: 19. Germline V gene sequence: CDR1 SGHTS, CDR2 YDEGEE. The CDR3 contains 18 residues. CDR3 sequence: CASSGHWGGQGKLYEQYF. The DNA for the CDR3 is TGTGCCAGCAGCGGGCATTGGGGCGGACAGGGAAAGTTGTACGAGCAGTACTTC.

The chain recombines TRBV9 with TRBJ1-3; 7 bases fit TRBD1. Germline CDR1 is SGDLS and CDR2 is YYNGEE. Trimming removed 4 bases from V and 2 bases from J; junction bases left unmatched: 3. The CDR3 is 14 amino acids. The CDR3 region is CASSPGTAGNTIYF. As DNA, the CDR3 is TGTGCCAGCAGCCCCGGGACAGCTGGAAACACCATATATTTT.

The chain is built from TRBV21-1 and TRBJ2-1; TRBD1, the table's D call, was not compared with the DNA. TRBV21-1 is a known pseudogene. CDR3 length: 14 amino acids. CDR3 residues: CASPIAGLVNEQFF. CDR3 in DNA: TGTGCCAGCCCGATCGCAGGGCTTGTGAATGAGCAGTTCTTC.

This chain uses TRBV29-1 with TRBJ2-3; 10 nucleotides agree with TRBD2. The CDR3 consists of 16 residues. From germline, CDR1 is SQVTM and CDR2 ANQGSEA. J was trimmed by 4 bases and V by 3 bases; bases with no gene match: 10. The CDR3 sequence: CSVDHGSGRGADTQYF. In DNA form, the CDR3 reads TGCAGCGTTGACCACGGGAGCGGGAGGGGGGCAGATACGCAGTATTTT.

This clone was detected once. This chain joins TRBV12-2 and TRBJ2-7; TRBD2, the table's D call, lacks a check against the DNA. TRBV12-2 is a pseudogene segment. The CDR3 runs to 17 residues. CDR3 loop: CASRLAKGSMVPYEQYF. The CDR3 DNA sequence: TGTGCAAGTCGCTTAGCGAAAGGGAGTATGGTACCCTACGAGCAGTACTTC.

About this clone: The identical CDR3 is also encoded by other nucleotide sequences in the sample. This chain joins TRBV18 and TRBJ2-1; unclear D gene. This CDR3 has 13 amino acids. V was trimmed by 4 bases and J by 5 bases, leaving 9 bases between them. Per germline, CDR1 KGHSH and CDR2 LQKENI. DNA for the CDR3: TGTGCCAGCTCACGTGGCGGAAACAATGAGCAGTTCTTC. Translation gives CASSRGGNNEQFF.

J is TRBJ2-3 and V is TRBV10-3; D gene ambiguous. CDR3 length equals 14 residues. The germline V gene has CDR1 ENHRY and CDR2 SYGVKD. The V and J ends lost 2 bases and 1 base respectively, with 7 bases between them. CDR3: CAISEMQRTDTQYF. In DNA, the CDR3 is TGTGCCATCAGTGAGATGCAGCGCACAGATACGCAGTATTTT.

Comment on this clone: The same CDR3 is also encoded by other DNA sequences in this sample. The chain's CDR3 is CASSIRGNEKLFF. The CDR3, as DNA: TGTGCCAGTAGTATTCGGGGGAATGAAAAACTGTTTTTT. This chain uses TRBV19 with TRBJ1-4; weak D call: TRBD1 (5 bases). CDR1 and CDR2 from the germline V gene are LNHDA and SQIVND (reference sequence). CDR3 length: 13 amino acids. Deletions cut 3 bases from V and 5 bases from J, with 7 bases between. The full variable domain, completed using reference TRBV19 and TRBJ1-4, is DGGITQSPKYLFRKEGQNVTLSCEQNLNHDAMYWYRQDPGQGLRLIYYSQIVNDFQKGDIAEGYSVSREKKESFPLTVTSAQKNPTAFYLCASSIRGNEKLFFGSGTQLSVL.

This clone was seen a few times. J is TRBJ1-2 and V is TRBV6-6; the match to TRBD1 covers 7 bases. CDR1 and CDR2 from the germline V gene are MNHNY and SVGAGI (reference sequence). This CDR3 has 12 amino acids. With 5 bases clipped from V and 7 bases from J, the junction kept 4 bases outside the gene matches. Here the CDR3 DNA reads TGTGCCAGCAGTCCCGGGACAGCTGGCTACACCTTC. Encoded protein: CASSPGTAGYTF.

This sequence joins TRBV28 and TRBJ2-7; 8 bases line up with TRBD1. Per the germline V gene, CDR1 is MDHEN and CDR2 is SYDVKM. Trimming cost V 4 bases and J 7 bases; bases outside gene matches: 9. CDR3 length equals 14 residues. CDR3 sequence (DNA): TGTGCCAGCAGTTACCAGGGGGCTTCGGTGGAGCAGTACTTC. Protein product: CASSYQGASVEQYF.

CDR3 protein: CASSQDPRETQYF. CDR3 coding DNA: TGTGCCAGCAGCCAGGACCCACGAGAGACCCAGTACTTC. The V call is TRBV7-3, the J call TRBJ2-5; no reliable D call. CDR3 length: 13 residues. V dropped 5 bases and J dropped 4 bases, with 11 bases sitting between them. In germline, CDR1 is SGHTA, CDR2 FQGTGA. Looking up the rest from reference TRBV7-3 and TRBJ2-5 gives the full variable domain: GAGVSQTPSNKVTEKGKYVELRCDPISGHTALYWYRQSLGQGPEFLIYFQGTGAADDSGLPNDRFFAVRPEGSVSTLKIQRTERGDSAVYLCASSQDPRETQYFGPGTRLLVL.

Written as DNA, the CDR3 is TGTGCCAGCAGCATTCAGGGGTCTCCTCTCTACGAGCAGTACTTC. It encodes CASSIQGSPLYEQYF. The rearrangement joins TRBV7-3 to TRBJ2-7, with D tentatively TRBD1 (6 bases). V was trimmed by 5 bases and J by 3 bases, leaving 17 bases between them. Germline V gene sequence: CDR1 SGHTA, CDR2 FQGTGA. The CDR3 spans 15 residues.

V gene TRBV29-1 combines with J gene TRBJ2-2, with 7 positions matching TRBD1. Germline CDR1 and CDR2: SQVTM and ANQGSEA. J lost 3 bases, V lost 5 bases, and 9 bases had no gene match. The CDR3 has 15 amino acids. The CDR3 loop reads CSVRDRRRDTGELFF. DNA of the CDR3: TGCAGCGTTCGGGACAGACGAAGAGACACCGGGGAGCTGTTTTTT.